This entry lists 7 T cell receptor beta chains sequenced from one sample in a study of cytomegalovirus exposure and HLA in healthy donors. The PCR made use of 60 Vbeta and 13 Jbeta primers. The assay was immunoSEQ multiplex PCR, and TCRdb's table has in-frame clones only and misses some. The data contain about 190,000 clones, roughly 77% of them singletons. Material: PBMCs. These receptors all come from a woman aged 50 to 65 in good health and CMV-seronegative.

This clone was seen only once. The V and J genes are TRBV4-2 and TRBJ1-5, with 9 bases fitting TRBD1. Germline V gene sequence: CDR1 LGHNA, CDR2 YNFKEQ. V gave up 1 base and J gave up 5 bases; unmatched junction bases: 3. The CDR3 contains 15 residues. As DNA, the CDR3 is TGTGCCAGCAGCCAAGGGAGGACAGGGGATCAGCCCCAGCATTTT. This sequence encodes CASSQGRTGDQPQHF.

This clone was detected only a few times. The V gene is TRBV4-3, the J gene TRBJ2-3, with TRBD1 identical over 9 bases. There are 16 residues in the CDR3. Losses at the gene ends were 0 bases for V and 5 bases for J; bases not matched to a gene: 6. Germline-derived CDR1 and CDR2 are LGHNA and YSLEER. CDR3 coding DNA: TGCGCCAGCAGCCAAGACACAGGGGGCAGTTTAGATACGCAGTATTTT. Encoded protein: CASSQDTGGSLDTQYF.

The chain joins TRBV9 to TRBJ2-5, with 11 bases that match TRBD2. CDR1 SGDLS and CDR2 YYNGEE come from the germline V gene. V gave up 1 base and J gave up 5 bases; unmatched junction bases: 4. The CDR3 extends over 15 amino acids. The CDR3 region is CASSVSSGGFETQYF. The CDR3 DNA reads TGTGCCAGCAGCGTATCTAGCGGGGGGTTCGAGACCCAGTACTTC. Combining the CDR3 with reference TRBV9 and TRBJ2-5 gives the whole variable domain DSGVTQTPKHLITATGQRVTLRCSPRSGDLSVYWYQQSLDQGLQFLIQYYNGEERAKGNILERFSAQQFPDLHSELNLSSLELGDSALYFCASSVSSGGFETQYFGPGTRLLVL.

This clone has just one count. J is TRBJ1-5 and V is TRBV7-2, with D uncertain. There are 15 residues in the CDR3. V lost 4 bases and J lost 1, with 11 bases in between. Germline loops: CDR1 SGHTA, CDR2 FQGNSA. This CDR3 reads CASSYEGGSNQPQHF. The CDR3, as DNA: TGTGCCAGCAGCTATGAGGGCGGAAGCAATCAGCCCCAGCATTTT.

This clone came up once. V gene TRBV27 combines with J gene TRBJ2-7, with D unclear. Germline CDR1 and CDR2: MNHEY and SMNVEV (reference sequence). The V end was cut by 2 bases, the J end by 3 bases, with 14 bases between. This CDR3 has 15 residues. The CDR3 nucleotides are TGTGCCAGCAGTTTAGGCGGCGTTCCTGGCTACGAGCAGTACTTC. Residues: CASSLGGVPGYEQYF.

The genes are TRBV7-3 and TRBJ2-6, with 9 positions matching TRBD1. Trimming took 1 base from V and 0 from J; bases not matched to a gene: 7. The CDR3 runs 19 residues. Germline loops: CDR1 SGHTA, CDR2 FQGTGA. The CDR3 DNA reads as TGTGCCAGCAGCTTAAAGGGACAGGGTCTGATCTCTGGGGCCAACGTCCTGACTTTC. Residues: CASSLKGQGLISGANVLTF.

The CDR3 sequence: CASSLKLANYGYTF. The CDR3 DNA reads TGTGCCAGCAGTTTAAAGTTAGCTAACTATGGCTACACCTTC. The V gene is TRBV28, the J gene TRBJ1-2; D is unclear. V dropped 2 bases and J dropped 0 bases, with 7 bases sitting between them. There are 14 residues in the CDR3. Germline assignment: CDR1 MDHEN and CDR2 SYDVKM.